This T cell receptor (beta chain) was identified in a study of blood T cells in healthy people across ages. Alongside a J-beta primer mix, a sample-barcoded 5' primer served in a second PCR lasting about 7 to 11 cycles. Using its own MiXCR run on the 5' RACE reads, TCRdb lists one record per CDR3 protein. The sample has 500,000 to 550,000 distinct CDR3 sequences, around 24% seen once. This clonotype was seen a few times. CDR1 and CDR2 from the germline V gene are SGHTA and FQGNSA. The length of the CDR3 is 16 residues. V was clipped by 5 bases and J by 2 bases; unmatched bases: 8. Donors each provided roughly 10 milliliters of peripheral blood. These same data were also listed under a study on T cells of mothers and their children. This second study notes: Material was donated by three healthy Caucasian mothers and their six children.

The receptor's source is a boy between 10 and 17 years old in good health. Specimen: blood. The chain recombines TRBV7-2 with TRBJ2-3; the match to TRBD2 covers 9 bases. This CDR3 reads CASSRRTSVYTDTQYF. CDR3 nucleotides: TGTGCCAGCAGCCGCAGGACTAGCGTATACACAGATACGCAGTATTTT.